The 20 T cell receptor beta chains reported below all come from one sample, sequenced in a study of beta chain features in type 1 diabetes. Of the isolated RNA, all was reverse transcribed, and so the sequenced material was expressed TCRB transcripts. Here immunoSEQ multiplex PCR was the method, and the copy in TCRdb shows in-frame clones only, minus some. The sample has hundreds of thousands of clones; 15% are singletons. The sequencing sample was made of naive CD4+ T cells from blood. The receptors originated from a man younger than 30 in good health.

This clone was seen more than once but under ten times. Here the CDR3 DNA reads TGTGCCAGCAGTGAAGCTTGGGGACGTCTAGCTGTGTCAGAAAAGATTTTTGAAGCTTTCTTT. Residues: CASSEAWGRLAVSEKIFEAFF. The genes are TRBV2 and TRBJ1-1, with D tentatively TRBD1 (5 bases). Germline V gene lookup returns CDR1 SNHLY and CDR2 FYNNEI. This CDR3 has 21 residues. Deletions cut 0 bases from V and 7 bases from J, with 33 bases between.

This chain joins TRBV7-2 and TRBJ1-5; a possible D gene is TRBD1 (5 bases). V lost 3 bases, J lost 0 bases, and 9 bases lay in between. The V gene's germline CDR1 is SGHTA and CDR2 FQGNSA. This CDR3 spans 15 amino acids. CDR3 in amino acids: CASSLTATSNQPQHF. The CDR3 nucleotides read TGTGCCAGCAGCTTGACAGCTACTAGCAATCAGCCCCAGCATTTT.

This clone showed up just a few times. The rearrangement links TRBV19 to TRBJ2-7, with 7 bases matching TRBD1. CDR3 length: 15 residues. V lost 2 bases, J lost 0 bases, and 4 bases stayed unmatched. Germline-derived CDR1 and CDR2 are LNHDA and SQIVND (reference sequence). The CDR3 spells CASSIRGQVSYEQYF. For the CDR3, the DNA is TGTGCCAGTAGTATACGAGGACAGGTCTCCTACGAGCAGTACTTC. Drawing the rest from reference TRBV19 and TRBJ2-7, the complete variable domain is DGGITQSPKYLFRKEGQNVTLSCEQNLNHDAMYWYRQDPGQGLRLIYYSQIVNDFQKGDIAEGYSVSREKKESFPLTVTSAQKNPTAFYLCASSIRGQVSYEQYFGPGTRLTVT.

This clone was observed a handful of times. The chain's CDR3 is CASSIGYRGEQYF. The CDR3 DNA sequence: TGTGCCAGTAGTATAGGATACAGGGGCGAGCAGTACTTC. This chain uses TRBV19 with TRBJ2-7, with 7 nucleotides matching TRBD1. V trimming: 1 base; J trimming: 6 bases; junction bases outside the gene matches: 3. CDR3 size: 13 residues. Per germline, CDR1 LNHDA and CDR2 SQIVND (reference sequence).

V and J are TRBV18 and TRBJ2-3, with TRBD2 identical over 9 bases. From germline, CDR1 is KGHSH and CDR2 LQKENI. V was clipped by 3 bases and J by 6 bases; unmatched bases: 7. There are 15 residues in the CDR3. CDR3 nucleotides: TGTGCCAGCTCACCTAGCGGGAGTGGGACTGATACGCAGTATTTT. As protein: CASSPSGSGTDTQYF. Drawing the rest from reference TRBV18 and TRBJ2-3, the complete variable domain is NAGVMQNPRHLVRRRGQEARLRCSPMKGHSHVYWYRQLPEEGLKFMVYLQKENIIDESGMPKERFSAEFPKEGPSILRIQQVVRGDSAAYFCASSPSGSGTDTQYFGPGTRLTVL.

This clone has a handful of counts. The rearrangement uses TRBV4-3 and TRBJ1-4; a possible D gene is TRBD1 (6 bases). The CDR3 runs 16 residues. Per the germline V gene, CDR1 is LGHNA and CDR2 is YSLEER. V gave up 1 base and J gave up 3 bases, with 12 bases separating them. The CDR3 DNA reads TGCGCCAGCAGCCAAGCGAGGGGGATTCCTAATGAAAAACTGTTTTTT. Translated, it gives CASSQARGIPNEKLFF.

In its sample, this clone was seen a few times. The chain combines TRBV10-3 with TRBJ2-1; D is undetermined. Trimming stripped 4 bases from V and 10 bases from J, with 14 bases between. The CDR3 runs to 13 residues. The V gene's germline CDR1 is ENHRY and CDR2 SYGVKD. The CDR3 sequence: CAISAPPLQEQFF. Written as DNA, the CDR3 is TGTGCCATCAGTGCGCCTCCGCTACAAGAGCAGTTCTTC.

This clone was seen only a few times. The V gene is TRBV5-1, the J gene TRBJ2-5, with 10 bases that match TRBD1. The J call is doubtful: the DNA matches TRBJ2-7 better. The CDR3 covers 15 residues. CDR1 is SGHRS and CDR2 is YFSETQ in the germline V gene. The CDR3 DNA is TGCGCCAGCAGCCCAGGGACAGGGGTGGCCCTCGAGCAGTACTTC. It specifies CASSPGTGVALEQYF.

A few counts support this clone. The gene calls are TRBV6-1 and TRBJ2-7; D ambiguous. Germline CDR1 and CDR2: MNHNS and SASEGT. This CDR3 region has 13 residues. V dropped 7 bases and J dropped 1 base, with 11 bases sitting between them. DNA of the CDR3: TGTGCCAGCATGGCAGGCGGATCCTACGAGCAGTACTTC. This codes for CASMAGGSYEQYF.

This clone was seen more than once but under ten times. This chain joins TRBV10-3 and TRBJ1-1; 8 bases map to TRBD1. The CDR3 length is 14 residues. J gave up 3 bases and V 6 bases, and 6 bases lay outside the gene matches. Germline values: CDR1 ENHRY, CDR2 SYGVKD. CDR3 sequence: CAISRTGRDTEAFF. CDR3 sequence (DNA): TGTGCCATCAGCAGGACAGGGAGGGACACTGAAGCTTTCTTT.

This clone was observed a handful of times. This chain links TRBV13 with TRBJ2-1; 12 bases are shared with TRBD2. After removal of 7 bases from V and 9 bases from J, the junction contained 4 bases not matched to a gene. This CDR3 has 13 amino acids. In germline, CDR1 is PRHDT, CDR2 FYEKMQ (reference sequence). The CDR3 bases are TGTGCCAGCACACTAGCGGGAGGAGGTGAGCAGTTCTTC. As protein: CASTLAGGGEQFF.

A few counts support this clone. This chain uses TRBV5-1 with TRBJ2-1; tentatively, D is TRBD2 (6 bases). Germline loops: CDR1 SGHRS, CDR2 YFSETQ. Trimming shortened V by 2 bases and J by 5 bases, and 23 bases separated the two germline ends. There are 18 residues in the CDR3. CDR3 coding DNA: TGCGCCAGCAGCTTACTTCGGGCTAGCGAGAGAATTAACAATGAGCAGTTCTTC. Protein product: CASSLLRASERINNEQFF.

The chain links TRBV2 to TRBJ2-5, with 9 bases fitting TRBD1. V shed 6 bases and J 2 bases; nucleotides not matched to a gene: 7. Germline loops: CDR1 SNHLY, CDR2 FYNNEI. The CDR3 spans 15 residues. CDR3: CASSPGQGSQETQYF. The CDR3, as DNA: TGTGCCAGCAGCCCGGGACAGGGTTCGCAAGAGACCCAGTACTTC.

V and J are TRBV19 and TRBJ1-5; 8 nucleotides line up with TRBD1. Unmatched junction bases numbered 5, after V lost 4 bases and J lost 0 bases. The germline V gene has CDR1 LNHDA and CDR2 SQIVND (reference sequence). The CDR3 is 16 amino acids. This chain's CDR3 is CASSRADRDSNQPQHF. CDR3 sequence (DNA): TGTGCCAGTAGTAGAGCGGACAGGGATAGCAATCAGCCCCAGCATTTT.

The chain employs TRBV29-1 and TRBJ1-2, with no clear D. This CDR3 region has 13 residues. Germline loops: CDR1 SQVTM, CDR2 ANQGSEA. Trimming pared 4 bases from V and 3 bases from J, leaving 12 bases between. CDR3 protein: CSVGRGWDYGYTF. Written as DNA, the CDR3 is TGCAGCGTTGGCAGAGGGTGGGACTATGGCTACACCTTC.

The chain has TRBV9 and TRBJ2-1; 7 bases agree with TRBD2. J was trimmed by 7 bases and V by 0 bases; bases with no gene match: 19. Germline V gene data show CDR1 as SGDLS and CDR2 as YYNGEE. The CDR3 covers 19 residues. DNA for the CDR3: TGTGCCAGCAGCGTAGCGAGTAGCGGGTCTTCCCTGGGTTTAAATGAGCAGTTCTTC. It specifies CASSVASSGSSLGLNEQFF.

The J gene is TRBJ1-1, the V gene TRBV5-6; D is possibly TRBD1 (5 bases). Between the trimmed V and J ends, which lost 5 bases and 1 base, there was a span of 15 bases. There are 15 residues in the CDR3. Looked up from germline, CDR1 is SGHDT and CDR2 is YYEEEE. The CDR3 sequence is CASRSTGAANTEAFF. The CDR3 DNA reads as TGTGCCAGCAGGTCCACAGGAGCGGCGAACACTGAAGCTTTCTTT.

This clone was seen more than once but under ten times. J is TRBJ1-1 and V is TRBV19; D is perhaps TRBD1 (6 bases). Germline V gene sequence: CDR1 LNHDA, CDR2 SQIVND (reference sequence). The CDR3 is 16 residues long. Trimming pared 4 bases from V and 0 bases from J, leaving 15 bases between. CDR3 residues: CASSNTGILMNTEAFF. Here the CDR3 DNA reads TGTGCCAGTAGTAACACAGGGATCCTCATGAACACTGAAGCTTTCTTT.

The sample holds a few counts of this clone. V gene TRBV7-9 combines with J gene TRBJ2-3; a possible D gene is TRBD2 (6 bases). The CDR3 is 15 residues long. With 4 bases removed from V and 2 bases from J, the gap between germline ends came to 13 bases. Germline V gene sequence: CDR1 SEHNR, CDR2 FQNEAQ (reference sequence). DNA for the CDR3: TGTGCCAGCAGCTACGGGGGAATTACCACAGATACGCAGTATTTT. Translated, it gives CASSYGGITTDTQYF.

The V gene is TRBV29-1, the J gene TRBJ1-2, with a weak D call TRBD1 (5 bases). Germline V gene sequence: CDR1 SQVTM, CDR2 ANQGSEA. The V gene lost 2 bases and the J gene lost 5 bases, with 15 bases spanning the gap. CDR3 size: 14 residues. This CDR3 reads CSVEFGGLGYGYTF. CDR3 DNA sequence: TGCAGCGTTGAATTCGGGGGATTAGGGTATGGCTACACCTTC.